Below, 10 T cell receptor beta chains from the same sample are listed, as sequenced in a study of blood T cell repertoires in COVID-19. Produced via immunoSEQ multiplex PCR; TCRdb's table is partial and in-frame only. Of over 250,000 clones detected, around 89% appear once; the ten largest clones hold roughly 4%. Material for sequencing was peripheral blood. These receptors originate from a man between 60 and 75 years old who had recovered from COVID-19.

This sequence joins TRBV9 and TRBJ2-5; no reliable D call. V gave up 0 bases and J gave up 9 bases, with 18 bases separating them. The germline V gene has CDR1 SGDLS and CDR2 YYNGEE. The CDR3 has 15 amino acids. The CDR3 spells CASSVGSGPRQPQYF. CDR3 DNA: TGTGCCAGCAGCGTAGGGTCCGGTCCACGCCAACCCCAGTACTTC.

The V call is TRBV6-2 or TRBV6-3, the J call TRBJ1-2; TRBD1 matches 7 bases. The germline gives CDR1 MNHEY, CDR2 SVGEGT. The CDR3 has 15 residues. Trimming cost V 5 bases and J 8 bases; bases outside gene matches: 14. The CDR3 bases are TGTGCCAGCAGTCCAAACAGGGGTTGGAACGGCGGCTACACCTTC. This gives the protein CASSPNRGWNGGYTF.

V gene TRBV5-1 combines with J gene TRBJ2-3; 9 positions agree with TRBD1. V shed 0 bases and J 2 bases; nucleotides not matched to a gene: 10. Germline CDR1 is SGHRS and CDR2 is YFSETQ. The CDR3 loop spans 18 amino acids. CDR3 sequence: CASSLVKKDRGLTDTQYF. In DNA, the CDR3 is TGCGCCAGCAGCTTGGTAAAAAAGGACAGGGGCCTCACAGATACGCAGTATTTT.

The CDR3 here is CASSLGSGSREQYF. In nucleotides, the CDR3 is TGTGCCAGCAGCTTAGGTAGCGGATCTCGGGAGCAGTACTTC. The chain has TRBV7-2 and TRBJ2-7, with a weak D call TRBD2 (6 bases). The V gene lost 1 base and the J gene lost 7 bases, with 14 bases spanning the gap. Germline CDR1 is SGHTA and CDR2 is FQGNSA. This CDR3 has 14 amino acids.

This clone occurred once. The chain recombines TRBV20-1 with TRBJ1-5; 12 bases agree with TRBD1. The junction had 7 bases not matched to a gene; V was cut back by 3 bases and J by 7 bases. The CDR3 covers 15 residues. Germline V lookup: CDR1 DFQATT, CDR2 SNEGSKA (reference sequence). As DNA, the CDR3 is TGCAGTGCTAGTCCTGGGACAGGGGGCGTACAGCCCCAGCATTTT. It translates to CSASPGTGGVQPQHF.

The gene calls are TRBV5-1 and TRBJ1-1, with 9 nucleotides matching TRBD1. J gave up 4 bases and V 3 bases, and 4 bases lay outside the gene matches. This CDR3 is 14 amino acids long. Germline CDR1 and CDR2: SGHRS and YFSETQ. The CDR3 region has the DNA TGCGCCAGCAGCTCCTACAGGGGGCCCACTGAAGCTTTCTTT. This translates into CASSSYRGPTEAFF.

This chain links TRBV4-2 with TRBJ2-1; 9 bases align to TRBD2. The germline V gene has CDR1 LGHNA and CDR2 YNFKEQ. Trimming cost V 4 bases and J 7 bases; bases outside gene matches: 8. This CDR3 has 15 amino acids. The CDR3 is CASSRTSVGQNEQFF. The DNA for the CDR3 is TGTGCCAGCAGCCGGACTAGCGTGGGGCAAAATGAGCAGTTCTTC.

The V gene is TRBV6-5, the J gene TRBJ1-3, with D possibly being TRBD1 (6 bases). Germline V gene sequence: CDR1 MNHEY, CDR2 SVGAGI. The germline V and J ends were trimmed by 4 bases and 4 bases, with 14 bases remaining between them. CDR3 length: 15 residues. The CDR3 region is CASSSDRSPGNTIYF. The CDR3 bases are TGTGCCAGCAGTTCCGACAGGAGCCCCGGAAACACCATATATTTT.

This clone was detected once. The rearrangement uses TRBV5-1 and TRBJ2-7, with D perhaps matching TRBD1 (6 bases). The germline V gene encodes CDR1 SGHRS and CDR2 YFSETQ. CDR3 size: 15 residues. The V and J ends lost 3 bases and 4 bases respectively, with 17 bases between them. The CDR3 sequence is CASSSLQRGGYEQYF. The CDR3 DNA follows: TGCGCCAGCAGCTCCCTCCAACGAGGGGGTTACGAGCAGTACTTC.

The V call is TRBV2, the J call TRBJ1-2, with a tentative D call TRBD1 (6 bases). This CDR3 contains 15 residues. V was trimmed by 6 bases and J by 2 bases, leaving 16 bases between them. Germline V CDR1 and CDR2: SNHLY, FYNNEI. In DNA form, the CDR3 reads TGTGCCAGCAGCGAGGGGACACCTAGCAACTATGGCTACACCTTC. It is translated as CASSEGTPSNYGYTF.